A selection of T cell receptor beta chains follows, all from one sample in a study of blood T cell repertoires in COVID-19. The repertoire was sequenced with immunoSEQ multiplex PCR; TCRdb's copy has only in-frame clones and lacks some. The repertoire has about 58,000 clones, 70% to 90% of them found once; the top ten carry roughly an eighth. Material: peripheral blood. Receptors originate from a woman aged 55-69 years with active COVID-19. Each CDR3 is given with its conserved first and last residue. Fields, in order: D gene, V gene, J gene, clone size, CDR3 DNA, CDR3 protein. A D gene is named only where the DNA matches it firmly. A clone size is listed for some rows: how often the clone was seen (once, few, many), or a class if it is expanded.

d_gene: TRBD1
v_gene: TRBV15
j_gene: TRBJ1-5
abundance: -
CDR3nt: TGTGCCACCAGCAGAGATGGGGACAGGGTCAATCAGCCCCAGCATTTT
CDR3aa: CATSRDGDRVNQPQHF

d_gene: TRBD2
v_gene: TRBV9
j_gene: TRBJ2-1
abundance: -
CDR3nt: TGTGCCAGCAGCGTAGCATCGGGGGGTCACAATGAGCAGTTCTTC
CDR3aa: CASSVASGGHNEQFF

d_gene: -
v_gene: TRBV19
j_gene: TRBJ2-1
abundance: -
CDR3nt: TGTGCCAGTGTTTCAGGGCGAAACTCCTACAATGAGCAGTTCTTC
CDR3aa: CASVSGRNSYNEQFF

d_gene: -
v_gene: TRBV5-1
j_gene: TRBJ2-5
abundance: -
CDR3nt: TGCGCCAGCAGCAAAGACGGACAGAAAGAGACCCAGTACTTC
CDR3aa: CASSKDGQKETQYF

d_gene: -
v_gene: TRBV29-1
j_gene: TRBJ1-1
abundance: -
CDR3nt: TGCAGCGTTGTGGGGGGCACTGAAGCTTTCTTT
CDR3aa: CSVVGGTEAFF

d_gene: -
v_gene: TRBV5-1
j_gene: TRBJ2-5
abundance: -
CDR3nt: TGCGCCAGCAGCTTGGCCGCGGTCCAAGAGACCCAGTACTTC
CDR3aa: CASSLAAVQETQYF

d_gene: -
v_gene: TRBV5-1
j_gene: TRBJ2-1
abundance: -
CDR3nt: TGCGCCAGCAGCCCCAGGGTGGACTCCTACAATGAGCAGTTCTTC
CDR3aa: CASSPRVDSYNEQFF

d_gene: -
v_gene: TRBV6-2/TRBV6-3
j_gene: TRBJ1-2
abundance: once
CDR3nt: TGTGCCAGCAGTTACTCGAGGCTAAATGGCTACACCTTC
CDR3aa: CASSYSRLNGYTF

d_gene: TRBD1
v_gene: TRBV5-5
j_gene: TRBJ1-4
abundance: few
CDR3nt: TGTGCCAGCAGCGAGACAGGGGGACATGAAAAACTGTTTTTT
CDR3aa: CASSETGGHEKLFF

d_gene: -
v_gene: TRBV20-1
j_gene: TRBJ1-2
abundance: -
CDR3nt: TGCAGTGCCAGAGCAAACTATGGCTACACCTTC
CDR3aa: CSARANYGYTF

d_gene: -
v_gene: TRBV6-5
j_gene: TRBJ1-1
abundance: -
CDR3nt: TGTGCCAGCACCAGAGGGCACACTGAAGCTTTCTTT
CDR3aa: CASTRGHTEAFF

d_gene: -
v_gene: TRBV25-1
j_gene: TRBJ2-5
abundance: -
CDR3nt: TGTGCCAGCAGTCCCAAAGAGACCCAGTACTTC
CDR3aa: CASSPKETQYF

d_gene: -
v_gene: TRBV9
j_gene: TRBJ2-7
abundance: -
CDR3nt: TGTGCCAGCAGCGTGGGGCGGGCGGGGGCCCGGCACGAGCAGTACTTC
CDR3aa: CASSVGRAGARHEQYF

d_gene: -
v_gene: TRBV15
j_gene: TRBJ2-7
abundance: -
CDR3nt: TGTGCCACCAGCAGAGATCTAGGGGCTGCCGAGCAGTACTTC
CDR3aa: CATSRDLGAAEQYF

d_gene: TRBD1
v_gene: TRBV5-5
j_gene: TRBJ1-2
abundance: -
CDR3nt: TGTGCCAGCAGCCAATGGCGGGACAGTGGACTAACGCCTGGTGGCTACACCTTC
CDR3aa: CASSQWRDSGLTPGGYTF

d_gene: -
v_gene: TRBV7-9
j_gene: TRBJ2-3
abundance: -
CDR3nt: TGTGCCAGCCTGGGCCTCCCCGACACAGATACGCAGTATTTT
CDR3aa: CASLGLPDTDTQYF

d_gene: -
v_gene: TRBV9
j_gene: TRBJ2-5
abundance: -
CDR3nt: TGTGCCAGCAGCCCGCCGGGGATTGTTGAGACCCAGTACTTC
CDR3aa: CASSPPGIVETQYF

d_gene: -
v_gene: TRBV5-1
j_gene: TRBJ2-5
abundance: once
CDR3nt: TGCGCCAGCAGCACCGGACTATTTCAAGAGACCCAGTACTTC
CDR3aa: CASSTGLFQETQYF

d_gene: TRBD1
v_gene: TRBV4-1
j_gene: TRBJ1-4
abundance: -
CDR3nt: TGCGCCAGCAGCCAATGGACAGGGAGGGAAAAACTGTTTTTT
CDR3aa: CASSQWTGREKLFF

d_gene: -
v_gene: TRBV6-6
j_gene: TRBJ1-1
abundance: -
CDR3nt: TGTGCCAGCAGTTACCCAACAAAGAACACTGAAGCTTTCTTT
CDR3aa: CASSYPTKNTEAFF

d_gene: TRBD1
v_gene: TRBV29-1
j_gene: TRBJ2-7
abundance: -
CDR3nt: TGCAGCGTACGGGACAGGGTCTACGAGCAGTACTTC
CDR3aa: CSVRDRVYEQYF

d_gene: -
v_gene: TRBV7-2
j_gene: TRBJ1-2
abundance: -
CDR3nt: TGTGCCAGCAGCTTAGGGCCCGGCAGGGCGGCGGGCTACACCTTC
CDR3aa: CASSLGPGRAAGYTF

d_gene: -
v_gene: TRBV7-9
j_gene: TRBJ2-1
abundance: -
CDR3nt: TGTGCCAGCAGCTTGGGCTCCAACAATGAGCAGTTCTTC
CDR3aa: CASSLGSNNEQFF

d_gene: TRBD1
v_gene: TRBV7-3
j_gene: TRBJ1-1
abundance: few
CDR3nt: TGTGCCAGCAGCTTGATGACAGGGGCTGAAGCTTTCTTT
CDR3aa: CASSLMTGAEAFF

d_gene: TRBD2
v_gene: TRBV5-1
j_gene: TRBJ2-3
abundance: -
CDR3nt: TGCGCCAGCAGCTTGAAAAGCGGGGGGGGCACAGATACGCAGTATTTT
CDR3aa: CASSLKSGGGTDTQYF

d_gene: -
v_gene: TRBV6-5
j_gene: TRBJ2-2
abundance: once
CDR3nt: TGTGCCAGTACACAGGGAATAATGAACACCGGGGAGCTGTTTTTT
CDR3aa: CASTQGIMNTGELFF

d_gene: -
v_gene: TRBV19
j_gene: TRBJ1-1
abundance: once
CDR3nt: TGTGCCAGTAAAGATCGCGCTGAAGCTTTCTTT
CDR3aa: CASKDRAEAFF

d_gene: TRBD1
v_gene: TRBV11-2
j_gene: TRBJ2-7
abundance: -
CDR3nt: TGTGCCAGCAGCCGGACAGGGAAGCCCTACGAGCAGTACTTC
CDR3aa: CASSRTGKPYEQYF

d_gene: -
v_gene: TRBV9
j_gene: TRBJ2-1
abundance: -
CDR3nt: TGTGCCAGCAGCGTCGGTTATGAGCAGTTCTTC
CDR3aa: CASSVGYEQFF